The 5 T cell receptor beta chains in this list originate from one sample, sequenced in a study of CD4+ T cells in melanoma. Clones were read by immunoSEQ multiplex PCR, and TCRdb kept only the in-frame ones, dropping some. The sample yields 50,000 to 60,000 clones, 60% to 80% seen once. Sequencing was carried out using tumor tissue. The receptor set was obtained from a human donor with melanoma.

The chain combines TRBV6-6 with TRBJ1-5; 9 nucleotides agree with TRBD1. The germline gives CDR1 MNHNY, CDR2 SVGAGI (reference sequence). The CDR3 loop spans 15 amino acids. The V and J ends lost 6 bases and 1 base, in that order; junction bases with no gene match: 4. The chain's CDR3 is CASSHRGLSNQPQHF. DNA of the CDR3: TGTGCCAGCAGCCACAGGGGGCTGAGCAATCAGCCCCAGCATTTT.

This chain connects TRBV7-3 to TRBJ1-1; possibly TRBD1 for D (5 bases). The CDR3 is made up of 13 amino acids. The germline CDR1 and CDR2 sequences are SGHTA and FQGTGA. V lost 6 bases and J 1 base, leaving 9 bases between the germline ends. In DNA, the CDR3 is TGTGCCAGCAGTCCTAGGGGGAACACTGAAGCTTTCTTT. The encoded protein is CASSPRGNTEAFF.

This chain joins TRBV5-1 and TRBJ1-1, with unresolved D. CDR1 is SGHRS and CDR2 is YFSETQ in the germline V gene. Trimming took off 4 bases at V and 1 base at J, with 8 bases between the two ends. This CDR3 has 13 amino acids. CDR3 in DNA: TGCGCCAGCAGCAACATCGGGAACACTGAAGCTTTCTTT. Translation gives CASSNIGNTEAFF.

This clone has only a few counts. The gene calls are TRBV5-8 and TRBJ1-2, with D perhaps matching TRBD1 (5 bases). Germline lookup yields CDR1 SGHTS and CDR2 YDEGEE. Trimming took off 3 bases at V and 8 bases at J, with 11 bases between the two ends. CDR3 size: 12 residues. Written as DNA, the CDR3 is TGTGCCAGCAGCTCCCTGGGGGACGGCTACACCTTC. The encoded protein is CASSSLGDGYTF.

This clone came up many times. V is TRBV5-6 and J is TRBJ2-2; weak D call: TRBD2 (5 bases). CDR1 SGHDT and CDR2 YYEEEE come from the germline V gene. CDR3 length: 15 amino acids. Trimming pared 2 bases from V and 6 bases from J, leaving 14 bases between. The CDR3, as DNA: TGTGCCAGCAGCTTTGGACCAGGAGGTTCCGGGGAGCTGTTTTTT. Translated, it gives CASSFGPGGSGELFF.